The rows below give T cell receptor beta chains drawn from one sample of a study of T cells in localized non-small cell lung cancer. The data were produced by immunoSEQ multiplex PCR, yet TCRdb's version contains in-frame clones alone and is incomplete. The sample includes about 52,000 clones, around 90% of them seen just once. Material: PBMCs, obtained before any cancer treatment. The receptors come from a female donor with stage II lung adenocarcinoma. The conserved cysteine and the conserved F or W are not part of the CDR3 here.

v_call	j_call	cdr3_aa
TRBV27	TRBJ1-1	ASRTLSRGEDTEAF
TRBV5-4	TRBJ1-5	ASSLGVNQPQH
TRBV4-1	TRBJ2-2	ASSLTQGAGTGELF
TRBV6-5	TRBJ1-1	ASSSDRGFEAF
TRBV5-1	TRBJ1-5	ASSLTGEQPQH
TRBV27	TRBJ1-1	ASSLKSDTEAF
TRBV5-1	TRBJ1-5	ANIRGSGEYQPQH
TRBV7-2	TRBJ1-1	ASSSWEANTEAF
TRBV4-1	TRBJ2-4	ASSQLAGDLAKNIQY
TRBV5-4	TRBJ2-7	ASNGGGDSYEQY
TRBV30	TRBJ1-2	AWSGTGGYGYT
TRBV5-1	TRBJ2-3	ASSLGGTTSGTDTQY
TRBV5-6	TRBJ2-7	ASSTTAYEQY
TRBV5-1	TRBJ1-1	ASSFQGNTEAF